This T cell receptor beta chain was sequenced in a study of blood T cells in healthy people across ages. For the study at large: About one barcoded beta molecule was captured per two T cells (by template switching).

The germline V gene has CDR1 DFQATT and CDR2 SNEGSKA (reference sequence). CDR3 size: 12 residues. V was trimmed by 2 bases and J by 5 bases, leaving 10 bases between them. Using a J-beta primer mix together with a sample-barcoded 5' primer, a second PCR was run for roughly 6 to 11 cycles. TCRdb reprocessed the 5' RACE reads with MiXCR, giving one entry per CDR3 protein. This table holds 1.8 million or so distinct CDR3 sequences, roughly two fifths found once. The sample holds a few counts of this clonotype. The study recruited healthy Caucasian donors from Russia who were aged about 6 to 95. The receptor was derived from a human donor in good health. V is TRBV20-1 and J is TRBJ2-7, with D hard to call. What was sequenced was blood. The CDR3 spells CSARLMGHEQYF. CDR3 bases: TGCAGTGCTAGACTGATGGGTCACGAGCAGTACTTC.